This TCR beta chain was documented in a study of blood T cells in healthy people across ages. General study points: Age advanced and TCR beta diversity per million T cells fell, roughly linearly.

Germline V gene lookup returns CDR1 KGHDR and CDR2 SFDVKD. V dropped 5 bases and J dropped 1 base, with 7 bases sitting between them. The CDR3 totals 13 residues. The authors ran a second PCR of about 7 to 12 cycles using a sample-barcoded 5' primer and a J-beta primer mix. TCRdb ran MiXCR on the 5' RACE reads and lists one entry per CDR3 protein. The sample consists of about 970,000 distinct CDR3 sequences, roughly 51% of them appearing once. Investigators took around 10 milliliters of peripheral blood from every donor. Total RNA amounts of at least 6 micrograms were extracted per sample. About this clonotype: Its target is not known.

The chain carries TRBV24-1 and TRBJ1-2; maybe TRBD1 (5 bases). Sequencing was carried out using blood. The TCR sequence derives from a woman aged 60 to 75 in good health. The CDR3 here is CATSVGRNYGYTF. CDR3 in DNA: TGTGCCACCAGTGTGGGGCGTAACTATGGCTACACCTTC.